What follows is one T cell receptor (beta chain) and its context. The data derive from a study of tumour-infiltrating T cells in Burkitt lymphoma. Study at large: This cohort included all epidemiological subtypes of Burkitt lymphoma.

The assay was immunoSEQ multiplex PCR, and TCRdb's table has in-frame clones only and misses some. Here the sample spans 1,500 to 2,000 clones, roughly 14% being singletons. V was cut by 8 bases and J by 3 bases, with 13 bases left in between. Germline lookup yields CDR1 SGHTA and CDR2 FQGNSA. The CDR3 consists of 14 residues. The sequencing sample was made of tumor tissue. The J gene is TRBJ2-2, the V gene TRBV7-2; D is perhaps TRBD2 (6 bases). This sequence was found in a human donor with Burkitt lymphoma. Here the CDR3 reads CASGTGLYTGELFF. The CDR3 DNA follows: TGTGCCAGCGGGACGGGACTTTACACCGGGGAGCTGTTTTTT.